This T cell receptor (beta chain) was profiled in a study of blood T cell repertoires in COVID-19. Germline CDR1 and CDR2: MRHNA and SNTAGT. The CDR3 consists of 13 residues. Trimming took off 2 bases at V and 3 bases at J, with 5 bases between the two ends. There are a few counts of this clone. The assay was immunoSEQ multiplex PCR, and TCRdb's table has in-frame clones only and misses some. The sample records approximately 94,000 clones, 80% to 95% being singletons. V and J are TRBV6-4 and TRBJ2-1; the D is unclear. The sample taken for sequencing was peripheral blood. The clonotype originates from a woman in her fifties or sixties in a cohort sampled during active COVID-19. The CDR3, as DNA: TGTGCCAGCAGTGACCGACTCTACAATGAGCAGTTCTTC. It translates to CASSDRLYNEQFF.